These T cell receptor beta chains were read from a single sample in a study of cytomegalovirus exposure and HLA in healthy donors. Here immunoSEQ multiplex PCR was the method, and the copy in TCRdb shows in-frame clones only, minus some. The sample lists under 200,000 clones; 82% were seen once. Sequencing used PBMCs. The origin of the receptors is a woman between 50 and 59 years old in good health and CMV-seronegative. CDR3s include the opening cysteine and the closing phenylalanine or tryptophan. The order of the fields is CDR3 DNA, CDR3 protein, D gene, V gene, J gene, clone size. The D gene is left open where the match is weak. For some rows the clone size is stated as once, few or many, or as a class when expanded; others skip it.

TGCACCAGCAGCCGAGGGACAGGGGACTCCTACGAGCAGTACTTC	CTSSRGTGDSYEQYF	-	TRBV1	TRBJ2-7	-
TGTGCCAGCAGCCAGCTGGGGCTTACTCAGCCCCAGCATTTT	CASSQLGLTQPQHF	-	TRBV7-2	TRBJ1-5	-
TGCAGTCCCCGGGTGTCCTACGAGCAGTACTTC	CSPRVSYEQYF	-	TRBV20-1	TRBJ2-7	-
TGCGCCAGCAGCTCCGGGACCGCGGGAAGGCCCCAGCATTTT	CASSSGTAGRPQHF	-	TRBV4-3	TRBJ1-5	once
TGTGCCATCGGGGGCGCGGGCAATCAGCCCCAGCATTTT	CAIGGAGNQPQHF	-	TRBV10-3	TRBJ1-5	-
TGTGCCAGCAGCTTAGCCCCCGGGACAGGGGGCACCGGGGAGCTGTTTTTT	CASSLAPGTGGTGELFF	TRBD1	TRBV7-9	TRBJ2-2	-
TGTGCCAGCACCCTGGAAGGGGGTACCCCGGCTTTCTTT	CASTLEGGTPAFF	-	TRBV11-2	TRBJ1-1	-
TGTGCCAGCAGTTTTCCCTCCGGGAGGGCCCCGTACTTTGAGCAGTTCTTC	CASSFPSGRAPYFEQFF	TRBD2	TRBV28	TRBJ2-1	-
TGTGCCAGCAGCTGGCGGGGGTGGGGACCTAACCTAGCCAAAAACATTCAGTACTTC	CASSWRGWGPNLAKNIQYF	TRBD2	TRBV5-4	TRBJ2-4	-
TGTGCCAGCAGCGCCAGGGCGGCCAGGCCGGAGACCCAGTACTTC	CASSARAARPETQYF	-	TRBV7-9	TRBJ2-5	-
TGTGCCAGCGGCAACATAGCGGGGGGGCCCAACGGGGAGCTGTTTTTT	CASGNIAGGPNGELFF	TRBD2	TRBV13	TRBJ2-2	few
TGTGCCAGCAGCGTAAGACTAGCGTCCACAGATACGCAGTATTTT	CASSVRLASTDTQYF	TRBD2	TRBV9	TRBJ2-3	-
TGTGCCAGTAGTGATGAGGGTTTGAACACTGAAGCTTTCTTT	CASSDEGLNTEAFF	-	TRBV19	TRBJ1-1	-
TGTGCCAGCAGTGCAGACTACGAGCAGTACTTC	CASSADYEQYF	-	TRBV28	TRBJ2-7	-
TGTGCCACCAGCAGAGACATAGAACAGGGGTGGAATCAGCCCCAGCATTTT	CATSRDIEQGWNQPQHF	TRBD1	TRBV15	TRBJ1-5	once
TGTGCCAGCAGCTTAGCACGGGGTGATTACGAGCAGTACTTC	CASSLARGDYEQYF	-	TRBV7-6	TRBJ2-7	-
TGCGCCAGCAGCGATGGACTAGCGGGGTCTTATGAGCAGTTCTTC	CASSDGLAGSYEQFF	TRBD2	TRBV5-1	TRBJ2-1	-
TGCGCCAGCAGCCAAGATACTCGCAGGTCGAACACCGGGGAGCTGTTTTTT	CASSQDTRRSNTGELFF	-	TRBV4-3	TRBJ2-2	-
TGTGCCACCAGCAGAGATACAGGGCCAAATCAGCCCCAGCATTTT	CATSRDTGPNQPQHF	-	TRBV15	TRBJ1-5	-
TGTGCCACCCTCTCTAACTATGGCTACACCTTC	CATLSNYGYTF	-	TRBV28	TRBJ1-2	-
TGTGCCAGCAAGTCCGGGGGTGGGTACGAGCAGTACTTC	CASKSGGGYEQYF	-	TRBV6-5	TRBJ2-7	few
TGTGCCAGCAGCCAAGATCTAGCGACAGCTCAAGAGACCCAGTACTTC	CASSQDLATAQETQYF	-	TRBV14	TRBJ2-5	-
TGTGCCAGCTCACCACCGGGGAGGGGGAGTTCCGGTACCGGGGAGCTGTTTTTT	CASSPPGRGSSGTGELFF	-	TRBV18	TRBJ2-2	-
TGTGCCAGCAGCTTATTGAGTGGCTACGAGCAGTACTTC	CASSLLSGYEQYF	-	TRBV7-2	TRBJ2-7	-
TGTGCCAGCAGCTTAAGGGCGGGGGTAAACATTCAGTACTTC	CASSLRAGVNIQYF	TRBD2	TRBV11-2	TRBJ2-4	-
TGTGCCTGGGGTAAGGGGTCAGGCCAGCCCCAGCATTTT	CAWGKGSGQPQHF	-	TRBV30	TRBJ1-5	-
TGTGCCAGCAGACTTCCAGGGGCCAATCAGCCCCAGCATTTT	CASRLPGANQPQHF	-	TRBV28	TRBJ1-5	-
TGTGCCACCAGACAGGGGGGGACCACTGAAGCTTTCTTT	CATRQGGTTEAFF	TRBD1	TRBV27	TRBJ1-1	few
TGTGCCAGCAGCCGTCAGACTAGCGGGAGAAGAGAGACCGGGGAGCTGTTTTTT	CASSRQTSGRRETGELFF	TRBD2	TRBV7-8	TRBJ2-2	once
TGTGCCATCAGTGCCCCGATGGTCCCGGGACAGGGTCGGGGCTACACCTTC	CAISAPMVPGQGRGYTF	TRBD1	TRBV10-3	TRBJ1-2	-
TGTGCCAGCAGCCCCGGGTCAGAAAGGACTGAAGCTTTCTTT	CASSPGSERTEAFF	-	TRBV7-9	TRBJ1-1	-
TGTGCCAGCAGCTTTTCTTACAGGGACAACACCATATATTTT	CASSFSYRDNTIYF	-	TRBV13	TRBJ1-3	-
TGCGCCAGCAGCTTGGCCGTCAGACAAGTGAACACTGAAGCTTTCTTT	CASSLAVRQVNTEAFF	-	TRBV5-1	TRBJ1-1	-
TGCGCCAGCAGCCAAGATGGCGGACAGACCCTCTCCTACAATGAGCAGTTCTTC	CASSQDGGQTLSYNEQFF	-	TRBV4-1	TRBJ2-1	-
TGTGCCACCAGCACGACCAGGACAGATACGCAGTATTTT	CATSTTRTDTQYF	-	TRBV15	TRBJ2-3	few
TGTGCCAGCAGCTTACCGACGGGCTACAATGAGCAGTTCTTC	CASSLPTGYNEQFF	-	TRBV7-9	TRBJ2-1	-
TGTGCCAGCAGCTTAGATTTGGGAGGCAATCAGCCCCAGCATTTT	CASSLDLGGNQPQHF	-	TRBV7-2	TRBJ1-5	-
TGTGCCTCGGGGGAATGGCCCCAGCATTTT	CASGEWPQHF	-	TRBV19	TRBJ1-5	-
TGTGCCAGCAGCTTAGGAGCGGGGCAGGAGACCCAGTACTTC	CASSLGAGQETQYF	TRBD2	TRBV7-9	TRBJ2-5	-